One and the same sample provided the 18 T cell receptor beta chains below, sequenced in a study of T cell responses to AZD1222 COVID-19 vaccine. Sequencing was performed with immunoSEQ multiplex PCR; in TCRdb, only in-frame clones are kept and a portion is missing. The sample has some 120,000 clones; about 92% are singletons. This material consisted of peripheral blood, taken on day 0 of AZD1222 vaccination. The receptors come from an adult in good health.

This clone has a single count. DNA for the CDR3: TGCAGCGTGGGTTGGGGGTGGGGCACTGAAGCTTTCTTT. This codes for CSVGWGWGTEAFF. The chain combines TRBV29-1 with TRBJ1-1, with a tentative D call TRBD1 (5 bases). The CDR3 consists of 13 residues. V lost 6 bases and J lost 4, with 15 bases in between. CDR1 is SQVTM and CDR2 is ANQGSEA in the germline V gene.

The CDR3 DNA reads TGTGCCAGCAGCCGTCAGGGGAACTATGGCTACACCTTC. Its protein is CASSRQGNYGYTF. This chain connects TRBV13 to TRBJ1-2; D might be TRBD1 (6 bases). The CDR3 consists of 13 residues. Deletions cut 5 bases from V and 2 bases from J, with 9 bases between. Germline V lookup: CDR1 PRHDT, CDR2 FYEKMQ (reference sequence).

The V call is TRBV30, the J call TRBJ2-7; 13 bases fit TRBD2. Losses at the gene ends were 4 bases for V and 7 bases for J; bases not matched to a gene: 19. The germline CDR1 and CDR2 sequences are GTSNPN and SVGIG (reference sequence). This CDR3 contains 18 residues. The CDR3 DNA is TGTGCCTGGACTCCTTTAGAGACTAGCGGGAGGCGAGGCCAGGAGCAGTACTTC. Translation gives CAWTPLETSGRRGQEQYF.

The chain combines TRBV6-5 with TRBJ2-7; TRBD1 aligns across 7 bases. This CDR3 region has 14 residues. Trimming at V came to 5 bases and at J to 2 bases, leaving 6 bases not matched to a gene. Per the germline V gene, CDR1 is MNHEY and CDR2 is SVGAGI. This CDR3 reads CASSPGQRAYEQYF. CDR3 nucleotides: TGTGCCAGCAGTCCGGGACAGAGAGCCTACGAGCAGTACTTC.

V is TRBV19 and J is TRBJ2-3; D possibly corresponds to TRBD2 (5 bases). Germline-derived CDR1 and CDR2 are LNHDA and SQIVND (reference sequence). The CDR3 spans 15 residues. Trimming removed 3 bases at V and 4 bases at J, with 14 bases between. The DNA for the CDR3 is TGTGCCAGTAGTATGGCCGGGGTTGGGGCAGATACGCAGTATTTT. This translates into CASSMAGVGADTQYF.

The CDR3 bases are TGCGCCAGCAGGAGAGAGGGCGTGGGTGGGAAAGACATTCAGTACTTC. Encoded protein: CASRREGVGGKDIQYF. V usage is TRBV4-1 and J usage is TRBJ2-4; D is possibly TRBD2 (5 bases). V gave up 6 bases and J gave up 8 bases, with 23 bases separating them. CDR1 MGHRA and CDR2 YSYEKL come from the germline V gene. The CDR3 sequence is 16 residues long.

The chain uses TRBV2 and TRBJ2-5, with unresolved D. The V end lost 3 bases, the J end lost 4 bases, and 9 bases lay between the germline ends. CDR1 and CDR2 (germline): SNHLY, FYNNEI. The CDR3 is 13 residues long. CDR3 sequence reads: CASSDGYLETQYF. CDR3 DNA sequence: TGTGCCAGCAGTGATGGTTATTTAGAGACCCAGTACTTC.

V usage is TRBV6-4 and J usage is TRBJ2-1; 16 bases are a match to TRBD2. The J segment lost 7 bases and the V segment lost 5 bases, leaving 2 bases of the junction unmatched. Germline assignment: CDR1 MRHNA and CDR2 SNTAGT. This CDR3 contains 15 residues. DNA of the CDR3: TGTGCCAGCAGTCCGGGACTAGCGGGGGGGAATGAGCAGTTCTTC. Encoded protein: CASSPGLAGGNEQFF.

The chain combines TRBV10-3 with TRBJ2-3; possible D gene TRBD1, 6 bases. Trimming removed 5 bases at V and 0 bases at J, with 12 bases between. The CDR3 consists of 15 residues. Per germline, CDR1 ENHRY and CDR2 SYGVKD. The chain's CDR3 is CAISRQVTSTDTQYF. In DNA form, the CDR3 reads TGTGCCATCAGTCGACAGGTGACCAGCACAGATACGCAGTATTTT.

DNA for the CDR3: TGTGCCAGCAGCATGGGACAGGGGGCGATTAAGCCCCAGCATTTT. Translating gives CASSMGQGAIKPQHF. The V and J genes are TRBV11-3 and TRBJ1-5; 12 nucleotides match TRBD1. The CDR3 totals 15 residues. V gave up 5 bases and J gave up 8 bases; unmatched junction bases: 7. Germline CDR1 and CDR2: SGHNT and YENEEA. Supplemented by reference TRBV11-3 and TRBJ1-5, the full variable domain reads EAGVVQSPRYKIIEKKQPVAFWCNPISGHNTLYWYLQNLGQGPELLIRYENEEAVDDSQLPKDRFSAERLKGVDSTLKIQPAELGDSAVYLCASSMGQGAIKPQHFGDGTRLSIL.

This chain joins TRBV10-3 and TRBJ2-7, with 7 bases lining up with TRBD2. This CDR3 spans 12 amino acids. The germline V gene has CDR1 ENHRY and CDR2 SYGVKD. The ends lost 9 bases at V and 4 bases at J; junction bases unmatched: 6. CDR3 loop: CAMAGEGYEQYF. Here the CDR3 DNA reads TGTGCCATGGCTGGGGAGGGGTACGAGCAGTACTTC.

V gene TRBV3-1 (or the pseudogene TRBV3-2) combines with J gene TRBJ1-1, with a possible D match to TRBD1 (6 bases). Germline CDR1 LGHDT, CDR2 YNNKEL (reference sequence). The CDR3 sequence is 15 residues long. V was shortened by 1 base and J by 3 bases, with 12 bases between the two germline ends. This chain's CDR3 is CASSQGNREDTEAFF. For the CDR3, the DNA is TGTGCCAGCAGCCAAGGGAACAGGGAGGACACTGAAGCTTTCTTT.

This rearrangement joins TRBV28 to TRBJ1-2; 9 nucleotides match TRBD1. J gave up 3 bases and V 6 bases, and 14 bases lay outside the gene matches. Germline CDR1 MDHEN, CDR2 SYDVKM. There are 17 residues in the CDR3. The CDR3, as DNA: TGTGCCAGCAGCCGCCCACAGGGGGCTGGAAACTACTATGGCTACACCTTC. The encoded protein is CASSRPQGAGNYYGYTF.

This chain connects TRBV29-1 to TRBJ1-5; D remains unclear. The CDR3 runs to 12 residues. CDR1 and CDR2 from the germline V gene are SQVTM and ANQGSEA. V gave up 7 bases and J gave up 4 bases, with 11 bases separating them. CDR3 residues: CSAPRPNQPQHF. CDR3 nucleotides: TGCAGCGCACCCCGGCCTAATCAGCCCCAGCATTTT.

This clone has only a few counts. The chain has TRBV27 and TRBJ2-7; D ambiguous. The length of the CDR3 is 15 residues. The germline gives CDR1 MNHEY, CDR2 SMNVEV (reference sequence). V was trimmed by 2 bases and J by 2 bases, leaving 13 bases between them. DNA for the CDR3: TGTGCCAGCAGTTTACTGGCGACTCTAACCTACGAGCAGTACTTC. This sequence encodes CASSLLATLTYEQYF.

V and J are TRBV5-1 and TRBJ1-2; 7 positions agree with TRBD1. J was trimmed by 4 bases and V by 4 bases; bases with no gene match: 19. The germline gives CDR1 SGHRS, CDR2 YFSETQ. CDR3 length: 18 residues. CDR3 in DNA: TGCGCCAGCAGCCCGAGAACGACGACAGGGCTCCTCAGCTATGGCTACACCTTC. Protein product: CASSPRTTTGLLSYGYTF.

The chain carries TRBV11-2 and TRBJ1-4; TRBD1 might be the D (6 bases). V shed 5 bases and J shed 8 bases, with 21 bases lying between them. CDR3 size: 16 residues. The V gene's germline CDR1 is SGHAT and CDR2 FQNNGV. CDR3 sequence reads: CASSPLGAGRREKLFF. The CDR3 nucleotides read TGTGCCAGCAGCCCTCTGGGGGCGGGTCGGCGGGAAAAACTGTTTTTT.

J is TRBJ2-2 and V is TRBV2; TRBD2 agrees at 9 bases. Germline lookup yields CDR1 SNHLY and CDR2 FYNNEI. The ends lost 5 bases at V and 6 bases at J; junction bases unmatched: 7. This CDR3 spans 15 amino acids. CDR3 sequence: CASSPVIAGAGELFF. As DNA, the CDR3 is TGTGCCAGCAGTCCGGTGATAGCGGGAGCCGGGGAGCTGTTTTTT.